Listed here are 19 T cell receptor beta chains from one sample, sequenced in a study of STAT5B mutations in CD4+ large granular lymphocyte leukemia. Sequencing used immunoSEQ multiplex PCR; TCRdb keeps in-frame clones, though not all of them. The sample has around 30,000 clones, 70% to 75% seen once. Sequenced: CD4+ T cells from blood buffy coats. The receptor set was obtained from a human donor in good health.

The gene calls are TRBV7-3 and TRBJ2-5; D is uncertain. The CDR3 spans 15 residues. The ends were cut back, 5 bases at V and 6 bases at J, with 19 bases in the middle. The germline V gene encodes CDR1 SGHTA and CDR2 FQGTGA. CDR3 amino acids: CASSPWADMGQTQYF. The CDR3 DNA reads as TGTGCCAGCAGCCCCTGGGCAGACATGGGCCAGACCCAGTACTTC.

This chain uses TRBV27 with TRBJ1-2, with D possibly being TRBD1 (6 bases). CDR3 length equals 15 residues. Germline values: CDR1 MNHEY, CDR2 SMNVEV (reference sequence). Trimming pared 4 bases from V and 0 bases from J, leaving 12 bases between. CDR3 sequence: CASSSSGTTNYGYTF. CDR3 in DNA: TGTGCCAGCAGTTCCTCCGGGACAACTAACTATGGCTACACCTTC.

V is TRBV19 and J is TRBJ2-7; 8 bases align to TRBD1. Germline lookup yields CDR1 LNHDA and CDR2 SQIVND (reference sequence). The CDR3 has 16 residues. V shed 1 base and J 0 bases; nucleotides not matched to a gene: 5. The CDR3 coding sequence is TGTGCCAGTAGTATAGCCCCAGGGGGCTTCTCCTACGAGCAGTACTTC. Protein product: CASSIAPGGFSYEQYF.

V gene TRBV9 combines with J gene TRBJ2-3; no clear D. The V and J ends lost 0 bases and 7 bases respectively, with 12 bases between them. The CDR3 contains 14 residues. Germline-derived CDR1 and CDR2 are SGDLS and YYNGEE. This CDR3 reads CASSVGASSYTQYF. The CDR3 coding sequence is TGTGCCAGCAGCGTAGGGGCCTCTTCATATACGCAGTATTTT.

This sequence joins TRBV27 and TRBJ1-2; TRBD1 agrees at 7 bases. The CDR3 extends over 17 amino acids. Germline CDR1 MNHEY, CDR2 SMNVEV (reference sequence). V was pared by 1 base and J by 4 bases, with 12 bases of the junction left unmatched. The CDR3 loop is CASSLFFSWDRSYGYTF. The CDR3 nucleotides read TGTGCCAGCAGTTTATTTTTCTCTTGGGACAGATCCTATGGCTACACCTTC.

V and J are TRBV11-2 and TRBJ1-1; 8 bases match TRBD1. The ends lost 4 bases at V and 10 bases at J; junction bases unmatched: 5. There are 12 residues in the CDR3. CDR1 is SGHAT, CDR2 FQNNGV, per germline. The CDR3 DNA reads TGTGCCAGCAGCTCTAGGGGGACAGGAGCTTTCTTT. As protein: CASSSRGTGAFF.

The chain recombines TRBV28 with TRBJ1-2; unclear D gene. The CDR3 is 12 residues long. Trimming pared 8 bases from V and 2 bases from J, leaving 9 bases between. Per germline, CDR1 MDHEN and CDR2 SYDVKM. DNA of the CDR3: TGTGCCAGCCTTCGAGGAAACTATGGCTACACCTTC. Protein sequence: CASLRGNYGYTF.

The chain couples TRBV29-1 to TRBJ1-1; D not resolved. This CDR3 region has 10 residues. Germline V lookup: CDR1 SQVTM, CDR2 ANQGSEA. V dropped 4 bases and J dropped 5 bases, with 5 bases sitting between them. CDR3 nucleotides: TGCAGCGTTGCAGAAACTGAAGCTTTCTTT. Amino acid sequence: CSVAETEAFF.

This clone was counted a single time. The rearrangement links TRBV5-1 to TRBJ1-2; possible D gene TRBD1, 5 bases. The V and J ends lost 4 bases and 1 base respectively, with 14 bases between them. The CDR3 has 15 amino acids. Germline V gene data show CDR1 as SGHRS and CDR2 as YFSETQ. For the CDR3, the DNA is TGCGCCAGCAGCCCTGGGGGGACGGTTAACTATGGCTACACCTTC. Its protein product is CASSPGGTVNYGYTF.

The chain recombines TRBV9 with TRBJ2-2; D remains unclear. This CDR3 spans 14 amino acids. Germline values: CDR1 SGDLS, CDR2 YYNGEE. V lost 3 bases, J lost 1 base, and 7 bases lay in between. The CDR3 nucleotides read TGTGCCAGCAGCGAACAACAGAACACCGGGGAGCTGTTTTTT. Its protein is CASSEQQNTGELFF.

This clone has a single count. The J gene is TRBJ1-2, the V gene TRBV6-5; 8 positions match TRBD1. With 0 bases clipped from V and 4 bases from J, the junction kept 7 bases outside the gene matches. Germline lookup yields CDR1 MNHEY and CDR2 SVGAGI. This CDR3 has 16 residues. In DNA form, the CDR3 reads TGTGCCAGCAGTTACTCGGGGCAGGGGGCCGCCTATGGCTACACCTTC. Translation: CASSYSGQGAAYGYTF.

This clone was observed a single time. V is TRBV29-1 and J is TRBJ2-3; TRBD2 matches 9 bases. This CDR3 has 16 amino acids. The germline CDR1 and CDR2 sequences are SQVTM and ANQGSEA. The J segment lost 4 bases and the V segment lost 6 bases, leaving 14 bases of the junction unmatched. In nucleotides, the CDR3 is TGCAGCGTGACCCTAGGGCTAGCGGGAATGGCAGATACGCAGTATTTT. Its protein is CSVTLGLAGMADTQYF.

This clone was counted only a few times. The chain has TRBV18 and TRBJ2-7; the D is unclear. This CDR3 contains 13 residues. V lost 4 bases, J lost 2 bases, and 9 bases lay in between. CDR1 is KGHSH and CDR2 is LQKENI in the germline V gene. CDR3 DNA sequence: TGTGCCAGCTCACGGACCAGTACCTACGAGCAGTACTTC. Translated, it gives CASSRTSTYEQYF.

This chain joins TRBV5-5 and TRBJ2-1; D remains ambiguous. This CDR3 contains 13 residues. V gave up 4 bases and J gave up 4 bases, with 9 bases separating them. CDR1 SGHKS and CDR2 YYEKEE come from the germline V gene (reference sequence). Here the CDR3 reads CASSAVRYNEQFF. The CDR3 DNA reads as TGTGCCAGCAGCGCCGTCCGATACAATGAGCAGTTCTTC.

The CDR3 here is CASSSPLKGLVGEQYF. CDR3 bases: TGTGCCAGCAGCTCACCACTAAAGGGACTAGTTGGGGAGCAGTACTTC. The chain employs TRBV5-8 and TRBJ2-7, with 8 bases that match TRBD2. Germline V CDR1 and CDR2: SGHTS, YDEGEE. The CDR3 spans 16 residues. After removal of 3 bases from V and 7 bases from J, the junction contained 15 bases not matched to a gene.

The rearrangement links TRBV11-2 to TRBJ2-3, with 7 nucleotides matching TRBD2. This CDR3 region has 14 residues. Trimming removed 5 bases from V and 2 bases from J; junction bases left unmatched: 4. The V gene's germline CDR1 is SGHAT and CDR2 FQNNGV. The CDR3 bases are TGTGCCAGCAGCGCCGGGACTACCACAGATACGCAGTATTTT. Residues: CASSAGTTTDTQYF.

V gene TRBV10-1 combines with J gene TRBJ2-1; the match to TRBD2 covers 9 bases. CDR3 size: 15 residues. The J segment lost 7 bases and the V segment lost 3 bases, leaving 7 bases of the junction unmatched. CDR1 and CDR2 (germline): WNHNN, SYGVQD (reference sequence). The CDR3 is CASSDQLAGYNEQFF. CDR3 sequence (DNA): TGCGCCAGCAGTGACCAGCTAGCGGGATATAATGAGCAGTTCTTC.

This chain joins TRBV7-2 and TRBJ1-1, with TRBD1 matching over 7 bases. With 5 bases clipped from V and 4 bases from J, the junction kept 7 bases outside the gene matches. Germline CDR1 is SGHTA and CDR2 is FQGNSA. CDR3 length equals 14 residues. For the CDR3, the DNA is TGTGCCAGCAGCGTCCAACAGGGGAGCACTGAAGCTTTCTTT. Protein sequence: CASSVQQGSTEAFF.

The chain recombines TRBV29-1 with TRBJ1-5, with D tentatively TRBD1 (5 bases). Germline V gene data show CDR1 as SQVTM and CDR2 as ANQGSEA. Deletions cut 4 bases from V and 1 base from J, with 8 bases between. The CDR3 is 13 amino acids. The CDR3 DNA reads TGCAGCGTTGGAACAGGAAGCAATCAGCCCCAGCATTTT. Amino acid sequence: CSVGTGSNQPQHF.